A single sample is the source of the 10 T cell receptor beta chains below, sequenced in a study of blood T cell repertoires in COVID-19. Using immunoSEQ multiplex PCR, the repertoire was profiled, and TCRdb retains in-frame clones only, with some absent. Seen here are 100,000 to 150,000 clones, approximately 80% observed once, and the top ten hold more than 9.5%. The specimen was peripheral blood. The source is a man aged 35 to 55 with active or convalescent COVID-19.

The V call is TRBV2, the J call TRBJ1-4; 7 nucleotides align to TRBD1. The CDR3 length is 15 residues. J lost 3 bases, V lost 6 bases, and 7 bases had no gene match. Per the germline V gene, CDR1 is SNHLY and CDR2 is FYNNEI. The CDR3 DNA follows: TGTGCCAGCAGAGTACAGGGGAGCTCTAATGAAAAACTGTTTTTT. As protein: CASRVQGSSNEKLFF.

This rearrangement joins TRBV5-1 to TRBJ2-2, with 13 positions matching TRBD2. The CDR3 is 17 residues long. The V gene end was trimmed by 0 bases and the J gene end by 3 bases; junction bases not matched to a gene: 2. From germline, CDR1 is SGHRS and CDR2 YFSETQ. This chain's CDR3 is CASSLATSGGHTGELFF. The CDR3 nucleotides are TGCGCCAGCAGCTTGGCGACTAGCGGGGGGCACACCGGGGAGCTGTTTTTT.

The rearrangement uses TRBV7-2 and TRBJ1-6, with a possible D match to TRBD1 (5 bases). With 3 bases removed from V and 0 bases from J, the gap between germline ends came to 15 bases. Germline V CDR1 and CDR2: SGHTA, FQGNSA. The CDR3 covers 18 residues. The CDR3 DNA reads TGTGCCAGCAGCTTTCGCCAGGGCTCCTACTCCTATAATTCACCCCTCCACTTT. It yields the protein CASSFRQGSYSYNSPLHF. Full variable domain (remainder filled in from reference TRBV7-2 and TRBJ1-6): GAGVSQSPSNKVTEKGKDVELRCDPISGHTALYWYRQSLGQGLEFLIYFQGNSAPDKSGLPSDRFSAERTGGSVSTLTIQRTQQEDSAVYLCASSFRQGSYSYNSPLHFGNGTRLTVT.

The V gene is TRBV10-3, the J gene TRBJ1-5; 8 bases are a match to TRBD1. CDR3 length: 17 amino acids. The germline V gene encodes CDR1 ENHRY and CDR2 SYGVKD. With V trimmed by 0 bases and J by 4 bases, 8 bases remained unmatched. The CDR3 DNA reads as TGTGCCATCAGTGAGTCAGGACAGGGTAAAGGGAATCAGCCCCAGCATTTT. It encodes CAISESGQGKGNQPQHF.

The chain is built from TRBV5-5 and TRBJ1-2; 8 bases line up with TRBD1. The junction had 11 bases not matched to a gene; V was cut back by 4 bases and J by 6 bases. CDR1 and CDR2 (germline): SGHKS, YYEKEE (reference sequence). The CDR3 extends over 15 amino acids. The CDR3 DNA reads TGTGCCAGCAGCCCCTGGACAGGGAGAGAAGATGGCTACACCTTC. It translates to CASSPWTGREDGYTF.

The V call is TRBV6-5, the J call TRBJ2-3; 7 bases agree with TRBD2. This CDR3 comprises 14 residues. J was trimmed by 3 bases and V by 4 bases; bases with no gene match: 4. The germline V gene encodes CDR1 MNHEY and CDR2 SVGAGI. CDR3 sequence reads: CASSWGGLTDTQYF. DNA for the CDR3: TGTGCCAGCAGTTGGGGGGGGTTAACAGATACGCAGTATTTT.

DNA for the CDR3: TGTGCCTGGAGCGCCGGGAAGAACACTGAAGCTTTCTTT. Encoded protein: CAWSAGKNTEAFF. The chain employs TRBV30 and TRBJ1-1; no definite D call. The CDR3 runs 13 residues. V dropped 3 bases and J dropped 1 base, with 9 bases sitting between them. CDR1 is GTSNPN, CDR2 SVGIG, per germline (reference sequence).

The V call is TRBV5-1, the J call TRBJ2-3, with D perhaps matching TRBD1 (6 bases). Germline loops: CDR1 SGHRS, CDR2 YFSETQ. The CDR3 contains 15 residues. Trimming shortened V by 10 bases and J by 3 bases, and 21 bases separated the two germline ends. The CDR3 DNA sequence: TGCGCCCCGCGAGCCGTGGCAGGGGAAACAGATACGCAGTATTTT. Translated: CAPRAVAGETDTQYF.

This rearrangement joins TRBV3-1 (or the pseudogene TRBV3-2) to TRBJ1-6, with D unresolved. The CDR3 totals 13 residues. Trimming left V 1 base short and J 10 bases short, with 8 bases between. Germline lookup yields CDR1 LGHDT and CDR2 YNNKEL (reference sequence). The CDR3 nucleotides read TGTGCCAGCAGCCAAGGAAGAGCGTCACCCCTCCACTTT. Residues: CASSQGRASPLHF.

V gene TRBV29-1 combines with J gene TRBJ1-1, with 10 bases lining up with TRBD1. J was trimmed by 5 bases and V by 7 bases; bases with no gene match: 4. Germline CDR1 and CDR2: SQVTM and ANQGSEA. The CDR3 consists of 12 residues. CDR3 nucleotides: TGCAGCGGGGGACAGGGGTGGACTGAAGCTTTCTTT. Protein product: CSGGQGWTEAFF.